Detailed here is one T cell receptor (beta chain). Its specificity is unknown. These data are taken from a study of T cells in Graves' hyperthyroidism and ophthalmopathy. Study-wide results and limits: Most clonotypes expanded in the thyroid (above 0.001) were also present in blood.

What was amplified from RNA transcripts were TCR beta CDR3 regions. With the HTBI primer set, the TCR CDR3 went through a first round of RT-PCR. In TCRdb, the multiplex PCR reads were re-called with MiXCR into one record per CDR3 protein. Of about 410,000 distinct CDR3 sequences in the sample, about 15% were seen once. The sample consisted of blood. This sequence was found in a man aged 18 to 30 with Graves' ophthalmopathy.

The CDR3 sequence: CASSEWPVPGQGAEAFF. CDR3 nucleotide sequence: TGTGCCAGCAGTGAATGGCCTGTACCGGGACAGGGCGCTGAAGCTTTCTTT. The rearrangement uses TRBV6-4 and TRBJ1-1, with 9 bases aligning to TRBD1. The CDR3 is 17 residues long. Per the germline V gene, CDR1 is MRHNA and CDR2 is SNTAGT. V lost 3 bases and J lost 6; bases outside the gene matches: 14.